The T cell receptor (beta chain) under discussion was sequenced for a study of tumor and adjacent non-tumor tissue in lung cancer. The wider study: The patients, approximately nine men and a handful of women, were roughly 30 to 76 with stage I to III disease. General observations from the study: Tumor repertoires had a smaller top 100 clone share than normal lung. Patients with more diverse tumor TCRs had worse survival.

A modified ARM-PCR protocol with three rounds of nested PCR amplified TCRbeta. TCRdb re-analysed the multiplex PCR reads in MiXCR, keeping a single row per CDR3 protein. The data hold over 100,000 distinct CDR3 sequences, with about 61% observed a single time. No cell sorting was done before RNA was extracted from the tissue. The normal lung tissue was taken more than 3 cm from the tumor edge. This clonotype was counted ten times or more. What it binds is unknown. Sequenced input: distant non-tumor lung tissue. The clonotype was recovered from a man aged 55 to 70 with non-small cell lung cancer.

The CDR3 protein is CASSYRGTTGPQNIQYF. CDR3 nucleotides: TGTGCCAGCAGTTACCGCGGAACAACGGGGCCCCAAAACATTCAGTACTTC. The rearrangement uses TRBV6-2 or TRBV6-3 and TRBJ2-4; D tentatively reads TRBD1 or TRBD2 (5 bases each). CDR1 and CDR2 (germline): MNHEY, SVGEGT. Trimming removed 2 bases from V and 5 bases from J, with 19 bases in between. The CDR3 length is 17 residues.